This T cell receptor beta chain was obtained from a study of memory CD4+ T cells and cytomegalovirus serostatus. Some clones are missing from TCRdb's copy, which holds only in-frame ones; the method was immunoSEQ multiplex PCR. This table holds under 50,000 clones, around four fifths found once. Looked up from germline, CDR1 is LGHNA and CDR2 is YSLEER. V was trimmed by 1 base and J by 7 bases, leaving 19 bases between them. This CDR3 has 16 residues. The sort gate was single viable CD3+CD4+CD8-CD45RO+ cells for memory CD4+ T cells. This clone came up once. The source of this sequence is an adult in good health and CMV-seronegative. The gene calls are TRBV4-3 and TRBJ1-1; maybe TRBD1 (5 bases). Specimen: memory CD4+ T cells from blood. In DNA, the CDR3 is TGCGCCAGCAGCCAAGGCGGTGGTTTGCAGGGAGGTGAAGCTTTCTTT. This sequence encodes CASSQGGGLQGGEAFF.